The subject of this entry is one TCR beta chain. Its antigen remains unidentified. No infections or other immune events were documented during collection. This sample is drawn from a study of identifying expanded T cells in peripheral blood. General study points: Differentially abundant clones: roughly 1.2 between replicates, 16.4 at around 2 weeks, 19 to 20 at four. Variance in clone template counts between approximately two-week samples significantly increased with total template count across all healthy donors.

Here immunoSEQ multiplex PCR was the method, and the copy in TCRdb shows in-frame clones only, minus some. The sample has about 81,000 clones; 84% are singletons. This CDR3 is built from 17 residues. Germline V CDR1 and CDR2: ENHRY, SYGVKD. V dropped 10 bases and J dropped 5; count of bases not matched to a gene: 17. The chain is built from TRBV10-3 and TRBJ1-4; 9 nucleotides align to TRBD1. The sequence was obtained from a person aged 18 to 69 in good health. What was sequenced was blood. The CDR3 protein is CATLDTGGREGNEKLFF. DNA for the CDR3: TGTGCCACCCTTGATACAGGGGGCAGAGAGGGGAATGAAAAACTGTTTTTT.